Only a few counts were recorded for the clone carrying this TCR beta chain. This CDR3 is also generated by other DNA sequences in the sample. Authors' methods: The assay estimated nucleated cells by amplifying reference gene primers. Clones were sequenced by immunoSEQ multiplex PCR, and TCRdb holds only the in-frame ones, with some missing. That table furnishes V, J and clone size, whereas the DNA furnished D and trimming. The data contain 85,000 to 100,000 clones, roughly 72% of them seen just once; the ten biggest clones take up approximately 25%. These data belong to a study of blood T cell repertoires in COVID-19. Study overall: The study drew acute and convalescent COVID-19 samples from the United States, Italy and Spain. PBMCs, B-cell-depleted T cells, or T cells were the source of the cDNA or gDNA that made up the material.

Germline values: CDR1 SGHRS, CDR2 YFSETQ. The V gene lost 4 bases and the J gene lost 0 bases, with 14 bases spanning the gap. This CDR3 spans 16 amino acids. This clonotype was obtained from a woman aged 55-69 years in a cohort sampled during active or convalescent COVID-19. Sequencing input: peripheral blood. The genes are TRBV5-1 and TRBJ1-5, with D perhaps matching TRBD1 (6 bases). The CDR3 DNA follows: TGCGCCAGCAGCCCGGGACATGGAGATAGCAATCAGCCCCAGCATTTT. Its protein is CASSPGHGDSNQPQHF.